This T cell receptor beta chain originates from a study of regulatory dendritic cells for organ transplantation. Study summary: LPS was added to dendritic cell cultures on day 6. Study conclusions and caveats: The authors noted considerable between-person heterogeneity in alloreactive memory CD8+ cells. Memory CD8+ clonal expansion seemed more limited with regulatory than mature dendritic cells. Naive CD4+ and CD8+ repertoires were highly diverse; memory CD8+ was most oligoclonal.

For this clone: Its cognate antigen is unknown.

Repertoires were generated with immunoSEQ multiplex PCR, while TCRdb's copy carries only in-frame clones and drops some. The table records approximately 22,000 clones, approximately 83% of them present only once. With 4 bases removed from V and 5 bases from J, the gap between germline ends came to 12 bases. CDR1 SGHVS and CDR2 FNYEAQ come from the germline V gene. The CDR3 covers 13 residues. CFSE-labeled sorted T cells met regulatory or mature dendritic cells for less than 6 days. Sequenced input: naive CD4+ T cells from blood cultured with dendritic cells. The subset is: CD45RA+ naive T cells. The TCR sequence derives from a human donor in good health. The chain joins TRBV7-6 to TRBJ2-7; D remains unclear. This CDR3 reads CASSSYNVNEQYF. The CDR3 DNA sequence: TGTGCCAGCAGCTCCTATAATGTGAACGAGCAGTACTTC. The whole variable domain, remainder taken from reference TRBV7-6 and TRBJ2-7, is GAGVSQSPRYKVTKRGQDVALRCDPISGHVSLYWYRQALGQGPEFLTYFNYEAQQDKSGLPNDRFSAERPEGSISTLTIQRTEQRDSAMYRCASSSYNVNEQYFGPGTRLTVT.